In this sample, the clone carrying this T cell receptor (beta chain) turned up many times. Its target is not known. Both iRepertoire HTBI primers and Arm-PCR of CDR3 regions were used to build the TCR beta libraries. TCRdb independently ran MiXCR on the multiplex PCR reads; one entry per CDR3 protein. The sample shows 700,000 or so distinct CDR3 sequences, approximately 29% of them seen only once. This entry belongs to a study of regulatory T cells in long-lasting Graves disease. Notes on the study in general: Patients whose Graves' disease persisted exhibited lower TCR diversity than those newly diagnosed. Persistent disease was characterized by preferential usage of TRBV28, TRBJ1-2 and TRBJ2-5.

Time point here: persistent/refractory GD, antithyroid drugs over 5 years with positive TRAb. The authors made the TCR library using RNA they extracted from PBMCs. The CDR3 is 14 residues long. Germline V CDR1 and CDR2: MNHNS, SASEGT. The V gene end was trimmed by 7 bases and the J gene end by 7 bases; junction bases not matched to a gene: 6. The rearrangement links TRBV6-1 to TRBJ1-6, with 8 bases matching TRBD1. The specimen was peripheral blood mononuclear cells (PBMCs), collected when the disease was refractory, from a patient treated with antithyroid drugs. This receptor was taken from a female donor with Graves disease. The chain's CDR3 is CASIPTGENSPLHF. CDR3 in DNA: TGTGCCAGCATCCCGACAGGGGAAAATTCACCCCTCCACTTT.